The present TCR beta chain was sequenced within a study of T-cell memory formation after mild COVID-19. TCRdb re-derived calls from the 5' RACE reads in MiXCR, one entry per CDR3 protein. The sample consists of around 200,000 distinct CDR3 sequences, about 21% of them appearing once. Per germline, CDR1 GTSNPN and CDR2 SVGIG (reference sequence). The CDR3 consists of 16 residues. V shed 6 bases, J shed 4 bases, and the junction held 10 bases outside the gene matches. The source material was PBMCs or a T cell subset sorted from them (not recorded which). This clonotype was sampled from an adult woman who had mild COVID-19 (a few samples of this study predate the infection). Cell type and time point are not known. The chain employs TRBV30 and TRBJ2-1; 12 bases fit TRBD2. The CDR3 DNA sequence: TGTGCCTGCCCTATAGGACTAGCGGGGAGTTACAATGAGCAGTTCTTC. Amino acid sequence: CACPIGLAGSYNEQFF. Full variable domain (outside the CDR3, taken from reference TRBV30 and TRBJ2-1): SQTIHQWPATLVQPVGSPLSLECTVEGTSNPNLYWYRQAAGRGLQLLFYSVGIGQISSEVPQNLSASRPQDRQFILSSKKLLLSDSGFYLCACPIGLAGSYNEQFFGPGTRLTVL.